The rows below give T cell receptor beta chains drawn from one sample of a study of coeliac disease. The method was immunoSEQ multiplex PCR; TCRdb's version includes in-frame clones alone and lacks a portion of them. The table includes just over 7,000 clones, roughly three fifths detected once. Sequencing was done on a sample of lamina propria lymphocytes from the gut. All receptors come from a woman aged 60-70 years with active celiac disease. Both conserved end residues are part of each CDR3. Fields, in order: CDR3 protein, V gene.

CASSLGQGAVAETQYF | TRBV5-1
CASSSGGGGYGYTF | TRBV6-5
CASSSSSTGAVYGYTF | TRBV5-1
CASSLSSGSGNEQFF | TRBV9
CASSSGTPLEAFF | TRBV7-9
CASSLQGFYGYTF | TRBV7-9
CASSPTKGQGLDF | TRBV18
CATSRGEGTNEKLFF | TRBV15
CASSLTGGNTEAFF | TRBV7-9
CASSPPGVGTGIPGELFF | TRBV9
CASSLGGLMTDTQYF | TRBV7-9
CSVSALMNTEAFF | TRBV29-1
CASSPEPWQPQHF | TRBV18
CASSPDRGVFQQKLFF | TRBV6-6
CASRRQIGLGNTIYF | TRBV5-5
CAISEPGSFPYEQYF | TRBV10-3
CASRSELIAGGETQYF | TRBV28
CASSPDSETQYF | TRBV7-3
CASSTGGGGYTF | TRBV2
CASSQVTNTGELFF | TRBV21-1
CASSQIVGGAGGYTF | TRBV7-2
CASSLSGQTPQHF | TRBV4-2
CAIRRGGNSYNEQFF | TRBV10-3
CASSPLHGNTIYF | TRBV6-6
CASSLSGGVGATNEKLFF | TRBV7-9
CASGHYEQYF | TRBV7-9
CASSAGLGYTF | TRBV19
CALKERGQETQYF | TRBV7-8
CAWSRGLAGELFF | TRBV30
CSVVPGMNTEAFF | TRBV29-1
CAISESGGQRRSYEQYF | TRBV10-3
CASSLAGLAGAYEQYF | TRBV5-1
CASSVGPGLGVRDTQYF | TRBV7-3
CATSADRYFYEQYF | TRBV15
CNAGEGDTQYF | TRBV29-1
CASIQRDSIKGTEAFF | TRBV27
CASSYRRGGTGYGYTF | TRBV27
CASSLAEGRETQYF | TRBV5-1
CASSTFYSGGAYNEQFF | TRBV19
CASSLLIGSGPGLNTEAFF | TRBV13